This TCR beta chain derives from a study of T cells in Graves' hyperthyroidism and ophthalmopathy. A NOSPECS grade of at least 4, a Clinical Activity Score of at least 3 and duration under 3 months were recorded in ophthalmopathy patients. The germline V gene has CDR1 MNHNY and CDR2 SVGAGI (reference sequence). The CDR3 has 13 residues. Trimming left V 2 bases short and J 5 bases short, with 8 bases between. Amplified TCR beta CDR3 regions came from RNA transcripts. An initial round of RT-PCR targeting the TCR CDR3 relied on the HTBI primer set. TCRdb called the multiplex PCR reads again in MiXCR, with one record for every CDR3 protein. Among 410,000 or so distinct CDR3 sequences listed, roughly 15% were seen once.

Material: blood. The clonotype comes from a man aged 18 to 30 with Graves' ophthalmopathy. The chain combines TRBV6-6 with TRBJ2-3, with D uncertain. CDR3 DNA: TGTGCCAGCAGTTACGGGCTAGTAGATACGCAGTATTTT. This translates into CASSYGLVDTQYF.